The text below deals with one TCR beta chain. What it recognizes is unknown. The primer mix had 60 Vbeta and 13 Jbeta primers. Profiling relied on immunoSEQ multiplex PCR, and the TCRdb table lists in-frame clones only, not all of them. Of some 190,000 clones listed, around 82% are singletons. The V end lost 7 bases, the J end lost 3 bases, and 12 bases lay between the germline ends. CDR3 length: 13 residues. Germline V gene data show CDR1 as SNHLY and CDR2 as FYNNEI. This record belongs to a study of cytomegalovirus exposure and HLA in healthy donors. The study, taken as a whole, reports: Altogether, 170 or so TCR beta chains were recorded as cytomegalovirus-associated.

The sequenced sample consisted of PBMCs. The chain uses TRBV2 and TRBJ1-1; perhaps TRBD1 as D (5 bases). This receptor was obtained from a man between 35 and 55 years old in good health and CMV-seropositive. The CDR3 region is CASTVGGHTEAFF. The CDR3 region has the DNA TGTGCCAGCACCGTCGGGGGACACACTGAAGCTTTCTTT.